One sample yielded the 20 T cell receptor beta chains listed below, sequenced in a study of T cell responses to AZD1222 COVID-19 vaccine. This table comes from immunoSEQ multiplex PCR, and its TCRdb copy is limited to in-frame clones, with some not included. The table includes 80,000 or so clones, 70% to 80% detected once. Sequences were derived from peripheral blood, sampled 28 days after the second dose of the MenACWY control vaccine. The receptors shown here come from an adult who received the MenACWY meningococcal vaccine as a control.

This clone is labeled medium-sized. DNA for the CDR3: TGCAGTGCTAGAGATAAGCAGGGGCAGTACTTC. Amino acid sequence: CSARDKQGQYF. The V and J genes are TRBV20-1 and TRBJ2-7; a possible D gene is TRBD1 (5 bases). Trimming stripped 0 bases from V and 9 bases from J, with 9 bases between. The length of the CDR3 is 11 residues. Germline V gives CDR1 DFQATT, CDR2 SNEGSKA (reference sequence).

The V gene is TRBV6-1, the J gene TRBJ2-5; 12 bases align to TRBD2. From germline, CDR1 is MNHNS and CDR2 SASEGT. Trimming cost V 1 base and J 9 bases; bases outside gene matches: 6. The CDR3 extends over 15 amino acids. CDR3 in DNA: TGTGCCAGCAGTGAAGAGCTAGCGGGAGGGATGGCCCAGTACTTC. Protein sequence: CASSEELAGGMAQYF.

The rearrangement joins TRBV6-5 to TRBJ1-5; 7 nucleotides match TRBD1. The CDR3 length is 15 residues. Per germline, CDR1 MNHEY and CDR2 SVGAGI. Losses at the gene ends were 5 bases for V and 7 bases for J; bases not matched to a gene: 11. The CDR3 region is CASSRITGDGQPQHF. In DNA, the CDR3 is TGTGCCAGCAGTCGAATTACAGGGGACGGCCAGCCCCAGCATTTT.

The chain has TRBV6-4 and TRBJ2-1; D ambiguous. The length of the CDR3 is 10 residues. Per the germline V gene, CDR1 is MRHNA and CDR2 is SNTAGT. V lost 7 bases to trimming and J lost 8 bases, with 6 bases between them. The CDR3 here is CASKGYEQFF. The CDR3 region has the DNA TGTGCCAGCAAAGGTTATGAGCAGTTCTTC.

This clone turned up a few times. This chain connects TRBV7-8 to TRBJ2-6; D not certain. V lost 5 bases and J lost 2, with 13 bases in between. CDR3 length equals 16 residues. The germline gives CDR1 SGHVS, CDR2 FQNEAQ. DNA of the CDR3: TGTGCCAGCAGCCACCGACGAATTACTGGGGCCAACGTCCTGACTTTC. Its protein is CASSHRRITGANVLTF.

The V and J genes are TRBV4-1 and TRBJ2-5; 7 bases line up with TRBD1. The CDR3 contains 16 residues. Germline V gene data show CDR1 as MGHRA and CDR2 as YSYEKL. Trimming removed 0 bases from V and 4 bases from J; junction bases left unmatched: 8. The CDR3, as DNA: TGCGCCAGCAGCCAAGACCAGACAGGGTTCTTAGAGACCCAGTACTTC. It translates to CASSQDQTGFLETQYF.

This rearrangement joins TRBV2 to TRBJ2-4, with D possibly being TRBD1 (6 bases). The CDR3 is made up of 12 amino acids. CDR1 is SNHLY, CDR2 FYNNEI, per germline. Trimming pared 5 bases from V and 15 bases from J, leaving 17 bases between. CDR3 DNA: TGTGCCAGCAGTCCCTGGGGGCCCGAGGGGTACTTC. Translation: CASSPWGPEGYF.

V is TRBV6-1 and J is TRBJ1-1; TRBD1 is a possible D gene (6 bases). The CDR3 totals 14 residues. CDR1 and CDR2 (germline): MNHNS, SASEGT. Trimming cost V 2 bases and J 5 bases, with 12 bases left between them. This CDR3 reads CASSEIGGRTEAFF. As DNA, the CDR3 is TGTGCCAGCAGTGAAATAGGGGGGAGGACTGAAGCTTTCTTT.

This rearrangement joins TRBV27 to TRBJ1-1, with 8 bases identical to TRBD1. J was trimmed by 4 bases and V by 8 bases; bases with no gene match: 9. Germline V lookup: CDR1 MNHEY, CDR2 SMNVEV (reference sequence). The CDR3 is 14 amino acids. The CDR3 spells CASYKTGASTEAFF. The CDR3 DNA reads TGTGCCAGCTACAAGACAGGGGCGAGCACTGAAGCTTTCTTT.

This clone has more than one count but fewer than ten. The chain joins TRBV24-1 to TRBJ2-1, with D possibly TRBD2 on 6 matching bases. CDR1 and CDR2 from the germline V gene are KGHDR and SFDVKD. This CDR3 is built from 14 residues. V lost 7 bases and J 5 bases, leaving 14 bases between the germline ends. The CDR3 sequence: CATSAEGINNEQFF. CDR3 sequence (DNA): TGTGCCACCAGCGCGGAGGGAATAAACAATGAGCAGTTCTTC.

This clone showed up just a few times. CDR3 sequence: CASSQVPDREGYTF. The CDR3 nucleotides are TGCGCCAGCAGCCAAGTCCCCGACAGGGAGGGCTACACCTTC. The V gene is TRBV4-3, the J gene TRBJ1-2, with TRBD1 matching over 7 bases. CDR1 and CDR2 from the germline V gene are LGHNA and YSLEER. There are 14 residues in the CDR3. The V gene end was trimmed by 1 base and the J gene end by 8 bases; junction bases not matched to a gene: 7.

J is TRBJ1-1 and V is TRBV6-5; D unclear. Germline V gene sequence: CDR1 MNHEY, CDR2 SVGAGI. The CDR3 has 13 amino acids. V dropped 2 bases and J dropped 7 bases, with 11 bases sitting between them. The CDR3 region is CASSYGTGFEAFF. The CDR3 nucleotides are TGTGCCAGCAGTTACGGTACGGGGTTTGAAGCTTTCTTT.

The genes are TRBV4-1 and TRBJ1-2; D uncertain. V dropped 5 bases and J dropped 4 bases, with 14 bases sitting between them. Germline lookup yields CDR1 MGHRA and CDR2 YSYEKL. This CDR3 is 14 amino acids long. The CDR3 protein is CASSSAGALYGYTF. In DNA, the CDR3 is TGCGCCAGCAGCTCGGCGGGAGCCCTCTATGGCTACACCTTC.

The rearrangement links TRBV4-2 to TRBJ2-2, with 8 bases identical to TRBD2. V shed 3 bases, J shed 7 bases, and the junction held 7 bases outside the gene matches. Germline CDR1 reads LGHNA; CDR2 reads YNFKEQ. This CDR3 has 15 residues. CDR3 in amino acids: CASSQIAGTGGELFF. CDR3 nucleotide sequence: TGTGCCAGCAGCCAGATAGCGGGGACCGGCGGGGAGCTGTTTTTT.

The rearrangement uses TRBV28 and TRBJ2-3, with 9 bases fitting TRBD2. Trimming took 2 bases from V and 4 from J; bases not matched to a gene: 4. From germline, CDR1 is MDHEN and CDR2 SYDVKM. The length of the CDR3 is 15 residues. The CDR3 nucleotides are TGTGCCAGCAGTTTAATGGCGGGAGGGTCAGATACGCAGTATTTT. This codes for CASSLMAGGSDTQYF. The full variable domain, in which reference TRBV28 and TRBJ2-3 provide the parts outside the CDR3, is DVKVTQSSRYLVKRTGEKVFLECVQDMDHENMFWYRQDPGLGLRLIYFSYDVKMKEKGDIPEGYSVSREKKERFSLILESASTNQTSMYLCASSLMAGGSDTQYFGPGTRLTVL.

This clone was counted between two and nine times. The chain links TRBV5-4 to TRBJ2-3, with 8 bases identical to TRBD1. The CDR3 length is 14 residues. V was pared by 4 bases and J by 6 bases, with 7 bases of the junction left unmatched. The germline V gene encodes CDR1 SGHNT and CDR2 YYREEE (reference sequence). CDR3: CASSPTGATDTQYF. The CDR3 DNA is TGTGCCAGCAGCCCGACAGGGGCGACCGATACGCAGTATTTT.

The chain combines TRBV30 with TRBJ1-2; D unresolved. This CDR3 is built from 14 residues. V was pared by 0 bases and J by 5 bases, with 13 bases between. Per the germline V gene, CDR1 is GTSNPN and CDR2 is SVGIG (reference sequence). CDR3 in amino acids: CAWSVNGLSYGYTF. The DNA of the CDR3 is TGTGCCTGGAGTGTAAACGGCCTATCTTATGGCTACACCTTC.

This clone turned up a few times. The chain employs TRBV27 and TRBJ1-1; D gene uncertain. Germline CDR1 and CDR2: MNHEY and SMNVEV (reference sequence). Trimming cost V 8 bases and J 10 bases, with 17 bases left between them. The CDR3 consists of 12 residues. Here the CDR3 reads CASADTLGRAFF. CDR3 nucleotide sequence: TGTGCCAGCGCAGATACCCTCGGAAGAGCTTTCTTT.

The chain couples TRBV5-1 to TRBJ2-5, with D possibly matching TRBD2 (6 bases). This CDR3 is built from 15 residues. From germline, CDR1 is SGHRS and CDR2 YFSETQ. Trimming took off 3 bases at V and 2 bases at J, with 14 bases between the two ends. The CDR3 loop reads CASSSNPTSQETQYF. The CDR3 DNA sequence: TGCGCCAGCAGCTCCAACCCGACTAGTCAAGAGACCCAGTACTTC.

V is TRBV3-1 (or the pseudogene TRBV3-2) and J is TRBJ2-3; unclear D gene. The V end was cut by 4 bases, the J end by 6 bases, with 11 bases between. The germline CDR1 and CDR2 sequences are LGHDT and YNNKEL (reference sequence). The CDR3 is made up of 13 amino acids. CDR3 sequence: CASSPFPADTQYF. The CDR3 coding sequence is TGTGCCAGCAGCCCATTCCCGGCGGATACGCAGTATTTT.